One and the same sample provided the 8 T cell receptor beta chains below, sequenced in a study of T cells after yellow fever vaccination. Each CDR3 protein is one row after TCRdb ran MiXCR on the 5' RACE reads. This table has about 350,000 distinct CDR3 sequences, 8% to 9.5% appearing once. The sample consisted of PBMCs, taken 45 days after the first yellow fever vaccination. These receptors were collected from a man aged 18 to 29 who received the YFV17D yellow fever vaccine.

The table lists this clonotype with many counts. The chain employs TRBV28 and TRBJ2-1; unclear D gene. This CDR3 is built from 14 residues. Germline V gene sequence: CDR1 MDHEN, CDR2 SYDVKM. With 5 bases removed from V and 0 bases from J, the gap between germline ends came to 8 bases. As DNA, the CDR3 is TGTGCCAGCAGTAGCTATAGCTCCTACAATGAGCAGTTCTTC. Its protein product is CASSSYSSYNEQFF. Using reference TRBV28 and TRBJ2-1 for the parts outside the CDR3, the full variable domain is DVKVTQSSRYLVKRTGEKVFLECVQDMDHENMFWYRQDPGLGLRLIYFSYDVKMKEKGDIPEGYSVSREKKERFSLILESASTNQTSMYLCASSSYSSYNEQFFGPGTRLTVL.

This clonotype was recorded a few times. The chain has TRBV27 and TRBJ1-2; D not certain. Trimming took 5 bases from V and 0 from J, leaving 19 bases between them. The CDR3 runs to 17 residues. Germline V gene sequence: CDR1 MNHEY, CDR2 SMNVEV (reference sequence). The CDR3 loop reads CASSPYSFPGANYGYTF. CDR3 in DNA: TGTGCCAGCAGTCCATACTCATTCCCAGGAGCTAACTATGGCTACACCTTC.

This clonotype was detected a few times. The rearrangement uses TRBV20-1 and TRBJ2-3; TRBD2 might be the D (6 bases). The V end was cut by 3 bases, the J end by 6 bases, with 7 bases between. Germline V gene lookup returns CDR1 DFQATT and CDR2 SNEGSKA (reference sequence). This CDR3 is 11 amino acids long. This CDR3 reads CSASSGDTQYF. As DNA, the CDR3 is TGCAGTGCTAGCAGCGGGGATACGCAGTATTTT.

The rearrangement uses TRBV12-3 or TRBV12-4 and TRBJ2-2, with 8 bases identical to TRBD2. Germline trimming cut 7 bases from V and 3 bases from J; bases unmatched to any gene: 7. The length of the CDR3 is 15 residues. The CDR3 nucleotides read TGTGCCAGCACCTCCGGGACTAGGGACACCGGGGAGCTGTTTTTT. This translates into CASTSGTRDTGELFF.

This clonotype was detected a few times. The gene calls are TRBV25-1 and TRBJ2-1; 9 nucleotides agree with TRBD2. V trimming: 8 bases; J trimming: 0 bases; junction bases outside the gene matches: 2. This CDR3 region has 14 residues. Germline lookup yields CDR1 MGHDK and CDR2 SYGVNS. The CDR3 coding sequence is TGTGCCAGCCTAGCGGGGACCTCCTACAATGAGCAGTTCTTC. Translating gives CASLAGTSYNEQFF.

This clonotype was detected only a few times. This rearrangement joins TRBV2 to TRBJ2-7, with D possibly called TRBD1 or TRBD2 (7 bases each). The CDR3 covers 12 residues. The V end lost 8 bases, the J end lost 3 bases, and 11 bases lay between the germline ends. Germline CDR1 reads SNHLY; CDR2 reads FYNNEI. The CDR3 loop reads CASQGGIYEQYF. The CDR3 nucleotides read TGTGCCAGCCAGGGGGGGATCTACGAGCAGTACTTC.

The chain combines TRBV3-1 with TRBJ2-4, with 16 bases identical to TRBD2. The V gene end was trimmed by 10 bases and the J gene end by 3 bases; junction bases not matched to a gene: 12. This CDR3 spans 18 amino acids. Germline CDR1 LGHDT, CDR2 YNNKEL (reference sequence). The CDR3 reads CATSLSGLAGGNKNIQYF. CDR3 coding DNA: TGTGCCACCTCCCTCTCGGGACTAGCGGGGGGGAACAAAAACATTCAGTACTTC.

The chain carries TRBV20-1 and TRBJ1-1; D not resolved. The germline V gene encodes CDR1 DFQATT and CDR2 SNEGSKA (reference sequence). CDR3 length: 14 amino acids. V dropped 4 bases and J dropped 5 bases, with 17 bases sitting between them. The CDR3 nucleotides read TGCAGTGCTACCTCCCGGGCCCGTGGTACTGAAGCTTTCTTT. Translated, it gives CSATSRARGTEAFF.